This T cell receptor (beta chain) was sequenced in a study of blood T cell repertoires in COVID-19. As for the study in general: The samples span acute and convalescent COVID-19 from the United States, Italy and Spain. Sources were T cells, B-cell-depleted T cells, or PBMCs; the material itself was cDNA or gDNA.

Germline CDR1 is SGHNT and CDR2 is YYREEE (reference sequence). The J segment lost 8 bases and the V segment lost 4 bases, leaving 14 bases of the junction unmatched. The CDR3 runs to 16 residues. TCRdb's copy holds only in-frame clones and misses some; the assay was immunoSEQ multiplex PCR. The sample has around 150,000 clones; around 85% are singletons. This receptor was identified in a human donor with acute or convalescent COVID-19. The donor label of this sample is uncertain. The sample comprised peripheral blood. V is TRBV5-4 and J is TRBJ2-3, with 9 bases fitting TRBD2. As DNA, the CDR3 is TGTGCCAGCAGCCTCGGGACTAGCAATCTCAGGGGTACGCAGTATTTT. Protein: CASSLGTSNLRGTQYF.